This entry lists 7 T cell receptor beta chains sequenced from one sample in a study of T cells in Graves' hyperthyroidism and ophthalmopathy. RNA transcripts yielded amplified TCR beta CDR3 regions. Primed by the HTBI set, a first-round RT-PCR was run on the TCR CDR3. In TCRdb, the multiplex PCR reads were re-called with MiXCR into one record per CDR3 protein. The sample has roughly 180,000 distinct CDR3 sequences, over 7.5% seen once. The source material was blood. These receptors were obtained from a young woman with Graves' hyperthyroidism that later progressed to Graves' ophthalmopathy.

This clonotype was counted at least ten times. This chain joins TRBV28 and TRBJ2-6, with D unresolved. CDR3 size: 15 residues. The germline V and J ends were trimmed by 0 bases and 1 base, with 4 bases remaining between them. CDR1 and CDR2 from the germline V gene are MDHEN and SYDVKM. The CDR3 coding sequence is TGTGCCAGCAGTTTATGGTCGTCTGGGGCCAACGTCCTGACTTTC. Amino acids: CASSLWSSGANVLTF.

This clonotype was picked up many times. The chain combines TRBV3-1 with TRBJ1-1; D uncertain. Between the trimmed V and J ends, which lost 0 bases and 0 bases, there was a span of 11 bases. CDR1 and CDR2 from the germline V gene are LGHDT and YNNKEL (reference sequence). The CDR3 is made up of 16 amino acids. The CDR3 loop reads CASSQDRFKMNTEAFF. The CDR3, as DNA: TGTGCCAGCAGCCAAGACAGGTTTAAGATGAACACTGAAGCTTTCTTT.

The chain carries TRBV3-1 and TRBJ2-3, with a weak D call TRBD2 (7 bases). This CDR3 has 17 residues. Trimming stripped 0 bases from V and 4 bases from J, with 17 bases between. The germline gives CDR1 LGHDT, CDR2 YNNKEL (reference sequence). The chain's CDR3 is CASSQDRGGSRADTQYF. The DNA for the CDR3 is TGTGCCAGCAGCCAAGATAGGGGGGGGAGCCGCGCAGATACGCAGTATTTT.

The rearrangement uses TRBV24-1 and TRBJ2-7; possibly TRBD2 for D (6 bases). CDR1 KGHDR and CDR2 SFDVKD come from the germline V gene. Trimming left V 1 base short and J 6 bases short, with 9 bases between. The CDR3 loop spans 13 amino acids. The CDR3 sequence: CATSDLGGPEQYF. CDR3 sequence (DNA): TGTGCCACCAGTGATTTAGGAGGGCCCGAGCAGTACTTC.

This clonotype appeared many times. The chain combines TRBV15 with TRBJ1-1; possibly TRBD1 for D (6 bases). Germline loops: CDR1 LNHNV, CDR2 YYDKDF (reference sequence). CDR3 size: 15 residues. Trimming removed 2 bases at V and 2 bases at J, with 12 bases between. CDR3 bases: TGTGCCACCAGCAGACTGCAGGGGCCTAACACTGAAGCTTTCTTT. Translation: CATSRLQGPNTEAFF.

This clonotype was seen at least ten times. At one end, the junction sequence differs from germline, possibly due to a read error. The chain is built from TRBV20-1 and TRBJ2-1, with 8 nucleotides matching TRBD2. CDR1 is DFQATT and CDR2 is SNEGSKA in the germline V gene (reference sequence). There are 14 residues in the CDR3. The CDR3 DNA sequence: TGCAGTGCTGGAGATAGCGGGGACAACAGTGAGCAGTTCTTC. Its protein is CSAGDSGDNSEQFF.

This clonotype was counted at least ten times. The chain employs TRBV12-3 or TRBV12-4 and TRBJ2-1; D might be TRBD2 (5 bases). Trimming pared 7 bases from V and 10 bases from J, leaving 14 bases between. The CDR3 extends over 12 amino acids. CDR3 nucleotide sequence: TGTGCCAGCACCACATCGAGGGTGGAGCAGTTCTTC. This sequence encodes CASTTSRVEQFF.